This TCR beta chain was identified in a study of T cells expressing NK-cell markers. Study-level information: In sorted CD3+CD56+NKG2C+, CD3+CD56+NKG2C- and CD3+CD56-NKG2C+ T cells, TCR beta repertoires were obtained. One of the eight sequenced donors was seronegative, whereas the other seven were HCMV-seropositive. Findings and limits, study-wide: The same clonotypes also predominated in the CD3+CD56-NKG2C+ fraction of several donors.

The CDR3 runs to 13 residues. The germline V gene encodes CDR1 SGHRS and CDR2 YFSETQ. Note on this clonotype: Antigen specificity is unknown.

TCRdb re-called the 5' RACE reads and shows each CDR3 protein once, DNA omitted. The sample table sets out about half a million distinct CDR3 sequences. The sequenced sample was blood T cells: a sorted CD56 or NKG2C T cell subset, CD4+ or CD8+ T cells, or bulk PBMC T cells (not recorded which). This TCR was sampled from a woman aged 50 to 60 in good health. This sequence joins TRBV5-1 and TRBJ2-1. This chain's CDR3 is CASSPDYYNEQFF.